This T cell receptor (beta chain) derives from a study of blood T cells in healthy people across ages. Study at large: Template switching picked up about one barcoded beta molecule for each two T cells.

Study results and caveats: While age rose, TCR beta diversity per million T cells dropped in a roughly linear way.

Donors gave roughly 10 milliliters of peripheral blood apiece. Using a J-beta primer mix together with a sample-barcoded 5' primer, a second PCR was run for roughly 6 to 12 cycles. The template-switch adaptor was a 5' adaptor with 12 random nucleotides. It tagged each cDNA molecule. TCRdb passed the 5' RACE reads through MiXCR, listing each CDR3 protein once. Of about 1.8 million distinct CDR3 sequences listed, around half are singletons. Trimming stripped 6 bases from V and 6 bases from J, with 15 bases between. Germline CDR1 reads MDHEN; CDR2 reads SYDVKM. The length of the CDR3 is 15 residues. As for this clonotype: Its antigen is as yet unknown.

This TCR derives from a woman in her thirties or forties in good health. The sample was blood. V usage is TRBV28 and J usage is TRBJ2-6; tentative D call: TRBD1 (5 bases). Written as DNA, the CDR3 is TGTGCCAGCAGCGATTCAAGACAGTCGGCCAACGTCCTGACTTTC. Its protein is CASSDSRQSANVLTF.